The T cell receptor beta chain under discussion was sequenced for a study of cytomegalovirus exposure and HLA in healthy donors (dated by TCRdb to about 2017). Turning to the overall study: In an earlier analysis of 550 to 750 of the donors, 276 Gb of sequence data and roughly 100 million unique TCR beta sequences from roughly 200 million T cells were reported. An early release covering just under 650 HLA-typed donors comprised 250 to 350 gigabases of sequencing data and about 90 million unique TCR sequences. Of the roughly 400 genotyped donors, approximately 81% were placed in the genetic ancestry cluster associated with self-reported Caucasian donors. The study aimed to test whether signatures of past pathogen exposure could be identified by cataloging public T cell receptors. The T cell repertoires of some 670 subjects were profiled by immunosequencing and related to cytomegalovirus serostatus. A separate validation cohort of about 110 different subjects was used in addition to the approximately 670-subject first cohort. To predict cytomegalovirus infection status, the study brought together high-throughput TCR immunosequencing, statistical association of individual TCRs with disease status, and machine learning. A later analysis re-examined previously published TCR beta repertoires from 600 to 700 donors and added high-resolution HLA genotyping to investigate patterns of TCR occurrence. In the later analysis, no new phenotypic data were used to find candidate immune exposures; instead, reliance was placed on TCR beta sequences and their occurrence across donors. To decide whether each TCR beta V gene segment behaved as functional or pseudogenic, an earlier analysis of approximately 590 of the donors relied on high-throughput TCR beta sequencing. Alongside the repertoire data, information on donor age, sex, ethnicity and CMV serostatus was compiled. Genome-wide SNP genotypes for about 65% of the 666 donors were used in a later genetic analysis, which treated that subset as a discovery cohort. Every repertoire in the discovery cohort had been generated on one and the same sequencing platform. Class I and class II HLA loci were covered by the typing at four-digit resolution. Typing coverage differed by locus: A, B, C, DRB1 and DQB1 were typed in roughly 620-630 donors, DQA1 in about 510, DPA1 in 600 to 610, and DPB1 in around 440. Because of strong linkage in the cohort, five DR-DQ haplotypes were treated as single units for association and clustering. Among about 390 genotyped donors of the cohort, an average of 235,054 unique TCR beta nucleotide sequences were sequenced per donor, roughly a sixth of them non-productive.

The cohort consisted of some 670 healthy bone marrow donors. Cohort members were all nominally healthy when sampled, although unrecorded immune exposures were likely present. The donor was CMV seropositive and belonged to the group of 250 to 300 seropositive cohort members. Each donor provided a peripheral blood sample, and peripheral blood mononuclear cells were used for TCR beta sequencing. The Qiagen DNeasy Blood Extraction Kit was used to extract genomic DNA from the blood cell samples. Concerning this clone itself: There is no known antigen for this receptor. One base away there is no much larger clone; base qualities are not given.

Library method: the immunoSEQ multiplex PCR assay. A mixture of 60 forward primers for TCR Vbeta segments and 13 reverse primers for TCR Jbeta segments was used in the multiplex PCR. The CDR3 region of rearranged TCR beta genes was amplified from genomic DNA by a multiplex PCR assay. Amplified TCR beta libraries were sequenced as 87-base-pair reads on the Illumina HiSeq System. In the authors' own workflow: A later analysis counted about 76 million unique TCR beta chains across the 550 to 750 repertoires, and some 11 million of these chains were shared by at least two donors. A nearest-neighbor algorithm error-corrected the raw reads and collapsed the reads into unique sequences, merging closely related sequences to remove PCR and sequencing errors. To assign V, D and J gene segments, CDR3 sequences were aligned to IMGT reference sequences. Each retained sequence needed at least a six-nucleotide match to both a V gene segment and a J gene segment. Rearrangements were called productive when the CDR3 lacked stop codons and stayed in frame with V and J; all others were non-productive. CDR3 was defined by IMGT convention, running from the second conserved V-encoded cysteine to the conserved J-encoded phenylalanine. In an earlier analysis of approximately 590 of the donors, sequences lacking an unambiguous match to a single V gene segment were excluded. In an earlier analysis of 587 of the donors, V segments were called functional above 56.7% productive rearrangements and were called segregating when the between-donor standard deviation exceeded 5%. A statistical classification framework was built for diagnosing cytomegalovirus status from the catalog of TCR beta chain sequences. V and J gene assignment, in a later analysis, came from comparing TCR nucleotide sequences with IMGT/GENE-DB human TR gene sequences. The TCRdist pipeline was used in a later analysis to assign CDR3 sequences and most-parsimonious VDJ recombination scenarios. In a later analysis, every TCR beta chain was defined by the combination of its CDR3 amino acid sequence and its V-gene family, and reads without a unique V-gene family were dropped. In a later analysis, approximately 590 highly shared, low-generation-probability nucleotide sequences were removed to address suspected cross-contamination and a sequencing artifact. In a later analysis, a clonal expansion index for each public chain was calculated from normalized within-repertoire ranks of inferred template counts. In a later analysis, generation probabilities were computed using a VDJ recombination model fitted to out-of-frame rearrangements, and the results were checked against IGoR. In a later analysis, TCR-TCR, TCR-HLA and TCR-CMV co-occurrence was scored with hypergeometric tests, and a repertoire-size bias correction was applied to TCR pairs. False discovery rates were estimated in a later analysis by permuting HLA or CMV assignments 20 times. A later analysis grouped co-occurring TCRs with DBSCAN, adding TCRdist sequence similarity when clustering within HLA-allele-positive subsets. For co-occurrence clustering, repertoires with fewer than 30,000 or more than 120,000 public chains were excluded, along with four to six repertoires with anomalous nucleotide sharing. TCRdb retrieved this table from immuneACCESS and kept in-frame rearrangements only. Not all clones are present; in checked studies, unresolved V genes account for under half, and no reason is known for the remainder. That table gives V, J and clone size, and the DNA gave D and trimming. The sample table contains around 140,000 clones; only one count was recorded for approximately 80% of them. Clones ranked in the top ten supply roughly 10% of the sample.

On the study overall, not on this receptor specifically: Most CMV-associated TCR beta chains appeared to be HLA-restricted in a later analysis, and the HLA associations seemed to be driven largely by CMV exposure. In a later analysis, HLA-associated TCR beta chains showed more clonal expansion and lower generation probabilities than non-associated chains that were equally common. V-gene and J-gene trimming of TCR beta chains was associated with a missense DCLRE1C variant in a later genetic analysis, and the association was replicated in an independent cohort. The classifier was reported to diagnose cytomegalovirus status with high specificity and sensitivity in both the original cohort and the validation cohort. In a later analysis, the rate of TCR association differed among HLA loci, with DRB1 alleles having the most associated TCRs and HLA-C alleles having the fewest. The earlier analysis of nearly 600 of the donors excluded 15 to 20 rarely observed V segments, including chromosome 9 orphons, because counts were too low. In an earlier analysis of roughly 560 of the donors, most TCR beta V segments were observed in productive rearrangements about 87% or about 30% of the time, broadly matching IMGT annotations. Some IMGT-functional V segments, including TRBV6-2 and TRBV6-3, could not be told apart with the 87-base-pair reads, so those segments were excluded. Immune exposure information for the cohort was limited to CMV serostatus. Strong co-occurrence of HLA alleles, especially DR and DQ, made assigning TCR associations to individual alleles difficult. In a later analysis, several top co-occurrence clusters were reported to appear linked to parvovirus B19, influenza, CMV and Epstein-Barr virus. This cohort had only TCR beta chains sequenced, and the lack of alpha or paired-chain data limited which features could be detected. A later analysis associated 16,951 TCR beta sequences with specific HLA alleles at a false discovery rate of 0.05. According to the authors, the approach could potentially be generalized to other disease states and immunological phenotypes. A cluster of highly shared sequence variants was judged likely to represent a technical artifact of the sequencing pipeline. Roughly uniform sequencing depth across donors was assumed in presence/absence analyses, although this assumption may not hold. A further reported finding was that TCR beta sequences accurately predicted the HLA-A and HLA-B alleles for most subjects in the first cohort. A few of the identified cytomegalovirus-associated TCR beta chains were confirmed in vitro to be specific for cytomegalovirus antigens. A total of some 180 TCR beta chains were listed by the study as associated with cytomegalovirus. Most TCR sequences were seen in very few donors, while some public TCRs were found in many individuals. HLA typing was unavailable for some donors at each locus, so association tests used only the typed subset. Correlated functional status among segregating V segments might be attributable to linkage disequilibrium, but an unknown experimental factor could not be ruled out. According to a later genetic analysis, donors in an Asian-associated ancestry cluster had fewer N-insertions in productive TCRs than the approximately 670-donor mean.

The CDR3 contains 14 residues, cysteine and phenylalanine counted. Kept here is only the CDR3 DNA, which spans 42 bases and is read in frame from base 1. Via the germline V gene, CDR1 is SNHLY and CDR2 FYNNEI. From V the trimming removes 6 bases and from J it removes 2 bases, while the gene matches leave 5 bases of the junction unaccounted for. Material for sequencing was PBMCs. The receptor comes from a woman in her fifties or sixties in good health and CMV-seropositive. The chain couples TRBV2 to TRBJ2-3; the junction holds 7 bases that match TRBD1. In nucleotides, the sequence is TGTGCCAGCAGGGCCGGGACAGCCACAGATACGCAGTATTTT. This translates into CASRAGTATDTQYF.